Listed here are 26 T cell receptor beta chains from one sample, sequenced in a study of blood T cell repertoires in COVID-19. Some clones are missing from TCRdb's copy, which holds only in-frame ones; the method was immunoSEQ multiplex PCR. The repertoire holds approximately 470,000 clones, with approximately 85% as singletons. Material: peripheral blood. These receptors came from a human donor in a cohort sampled during active COVID-19.

This clone was picked up a small number of times. The chain couples TRBV7-3 to TRBJ2-6; 7 bases are a match to TRBD1. Trimming at V came to 8 bases and at J to 2 bases, leaving 6 bases not matched to a gene. The CDR3 has 15 amino acids. Germline CDR1 reads SGHTA; CDR2 reads FQGTGA. CDR3 coding DNA: TGTGCCAGCGGAGAGGGACAGCCTGGGGCCAACGTCCTGACTTTC. This codes for CASGEGQPGANVLTF.

The chain couples TRBV9 to TRBJ1-2, with no clear D. CDR3 size: 14 residues. The germline V and J ends were trimmed by 0 bases and 7 bases, with 13 bases remaining between them. Per the germline V gene, CDR1 is SGDLS and CDR2 is YYNGEE. CDR3 sequence reads: CASSVADSGVGYTF. In DNA, the CDR3 is TGTGCCAGCAGCGTAGCTGATTCGGGAGTTGGCTACACCTTC. The entire variable domain, with the rest obtained from reference TRBV9 and TRBJ1-2, is as follows: DSGVTQTPKHLITATGQRVTLRCSPRSGDLSVYWYQQSLDQGLQFLIQYYNGEERAKGNILERFSAQQFPDLHSELNLSSLELGDSALYFCASSVADSGVGYTFGSGTRLTVV.

This clone occurred once. The V and J genes are TRBV19 and TRBJ2-1; unclear D gene. The CDR3 is made up of 14 amino acids. Per the germline V gene, CDR1 is LNHDA and CDR2 is SQIVND (reference sequence). Trimming cost V 2 bases and J 1 base, with 6 bases left between them. For the CDR3, the DNA is TGTGCCAGTAGTATAAGAGAGTCCTACAATGAGCAGTTCTTC. Translated, it gives CASSIRESYNEQFF.

This clone turned up a few times. The CDR3 here is CASSRSGQETQYF. The CDR3 region has the DNA TGTGCCAGCTCACGCAGCGGGCAAGAGACCCAGTACTTC. This chain uses TRBV18 with TRBJ2-5; possible D gene TRBD2, 6 bases. The V end lost 4 bases, the J end lost 2 bases, and 8 bases lay between the germline ends. This CDR3 has 13 amino acids. Germline loops: CDR1 KGHSH, CDR2 LQKENI.

V gene TRBV19 combines with J gene TRBJ1-5; 7 bases align to TRBD1. With 5 bases clipped from V and 3 bases from J, the junction kept 4 bases outside the gene matches. The germline V gene has CDR1 LNHDA and CDR2 SQIVND (reference sequence). CDR3 length equals 14 residues. The CDR3: CASSAQGLNQPQHF. In DNA form, the CDR3 reads TGTGCCAGTAGTGCACAGGGGCTCAATCAGCCCCAGCATTTT.

The rearrangement uses TRBV5-4 and TRBJ2-7; a weak D match, TRBD2 (5 bases). The germline V and J ends were trimmed by 8 bases and 0 bases, with 15 bases remaining between them. Germline CDR1 reads SGHNT; CDR2 reads YYREEE (reference sequence). This CDR3 has 14 amino acids. CDR3 in DNA: TGTGCCAGAGATTATAATCGGGGCTCCTACGAGCAGTACTTC. Protein product: CARDYNRGSYEQYF.

Note on this clone: Other DNA variants within this sample encode the same CDR3. The chain carries TRBV12-3 or TRBV12-4 and TRBJ2-1; TRBD1 is a possible D gene (5 bases). This CDR3 is 11 amino acids long. The V gene lost 5 bases and the J gene lost 8 bases, with 7 bases spanning the gap. The chain's CDR3 is CASSPRDEQFF. As DNA, the CDR3 is TGTGCCAGCAGTCCCAGGGATGAGCAGTTCTTC.

The rearrangement links TRBV7-2 to TRBJ1-1, with D hard to call. The germline gives CDR1 SGHTA, CDR2 FQGNSA. The ends were cut back, 4 bases at V and 5 bases at J, with 11 bases in the middle. This CDR3 has 13 amino acids. CDR3 in amino acids: CASSSTEGTEAFF. The CDR3 nucleotides read TGTGCCAGCAGCTCCACAGAGGGAACTGAAGCTTTCTTT.

The chain has TRBV7-3 and TRBJ1-2; TRBD1 might be the D (6 bases). This CDR3 contains 14 residues. Germline CDR1 is SGHTA and CDR2 is FQGTGA. The ends were cut back, 1 base at V and 8 bases at J, with 14 bases in the middle. CDR3 sequence reads: CASSLSQGTGGYTF. Here the CDR3 DNA reads TGTGCCAGCAGCTTAAGCCAGGGGACGGGCGGCTACACCTTC.

The chain uses TRBV4-3 and TRBJ1-4; D is ambiguous. Germline CDR1 is LGHNA and CDR2 is YSLEER. CDR3 length equals 17 residues. V gave up 0 bases and J gave up 8 bases, with 19 bases separating them. The chain's CDR3 is CASSQDQVNPATEKLFF. The CDR3 DNA reads as TGCGCCAGCAGCCAAGATCAGGTCAATCCGGCTACCGAAAAACTGTTTTTT.

This clone was observed a few times. The chain has TRBV2 and TRBJ1-5; TRBD1 is a possible D gene (6 bases). This CDR3 region has 14 residues. Germline V gene lookup returns CDR1 SNHLY and CDR2 FYNNEI. Between the trimmed V and J ends, which lost 7 bases and 2 bases, there was a span of 12 bases. The CDR3 sequence is CASTNRQGNQPQHF. The CDR3 region has the DNA TGTGCCAGCACGAACAGACAGGGCAATCAGCCCCAGCATTTT. The full variable domain, with the rest looked up from reference TRBV2 and TRBJ1-5, is EPEVTQTPSHQVTQMGQEVILRCVPISNHLYFYWYRQILGQKVEFLVSFYNNEISEKSEIFDDQFSVERPDGSNFTLKIRSTKLEDSAMYFCASTNRQGNQPQHFGDGTRLSIL.

The genes are TRBV6-6 and TRBJ2-4; weak D call: TRBD2 (6 bases). This CDR3 region has 15 residues. Trimming shortened V by 8 bases and J by 9 bases, and 23 bases separated the two germline ends. CDR1 is MNHNY and CDR2 is SVGAGI in the germline V gene (reference sequence). CDR3 bases: TGTGCCAGCTCGTCCCCTCGGGGGTCTTCGGTCATTCAGTACTTC. Translated: CASSSPRGSSVIQYF.

The chain combines TRBV6-5 with TRBJ2-7, with D perhaps TRBD1 (6 bases). This CDR3 spans 15 amino acids. Trimming removed 0 bases at V and 4 bases at J, with 13 bases between. Germline CDR1 is MNHEY and CDR2 is SVGAGI. DNA of the CDR3: TGTGCCAGCAGTTACTCATCGGACAGACAATACGAGCAGTACTTC. As protein: CASSYSSDRQYEQYF.

V usage is TRBV6-1 and J usage is TRBJ2-7; 11 bases fit TRBD2. The germline gives CDR1 MNHNS, CDR2 SASEGT. The CDR3 totals 20 residues. The trim removed 2 bases at V and 2 bases at J, leaving 17 bases unmatched. The CDR3 nucleotides read TGTGCCAGCAGTGAAAGGTCGGGGGGGACTAGCGGCAATAGGGCCTACGAGCAGTACTTC. Translating it yields CASSERSGGTSGNRAYEQYF.

This clone was picked up one time. This chain uses TRBV4-2 with TRBJ2-7; 14 bases align to TRBD2. This CDR3 spans 17 amino acids. V was pared by 2 bases and J by 2 bases, with 5 bases of the junction left unmatched. Germline V gives CDR1 LGHNA, CDR2 YNFKEQ. The CDR3 protein is CASSQFGLAGGTYEQYF. Written as DNA, the CDR3 is TGTGCCAGCAGCCAATTCGGACTAGCGGGAGGTACCTACGAGCAGTACTTC.

The chain employs TRBV30 and TRBJ2-5, with a tentative D call TRBD2 (7 bases). V was shortened by 3 bases and J by 5 bases, with 19 bases between the two germline ends. The germline CDR1 and CDR2 sequences are GTSNPN and SVGIG (reference sequence). CDR3 size: 15 residues. As DNA, the CDR3 is TGTGCCTGGAGGACGATAAGGGGGGGGTTGGAGACCCAGTACTTC. Protein: CAWRTIRGGLETQYF.

This chain uses TRBV7-9 with TRBJ2-7, with TRBD2 matching over 9 bases. V lost 2 bases, J lost 3 bases, and 2 bases stayed unmatched. This CDR3 has 14 amino acids. Germline V gene sequence: CDR1 SEHNR, CDR2 FQNEAQ (reference sequence). CDR3: CASSLKAGGYEQYF. The CDR3 DNA sequence: TGTGCCAGCAGCTTAAAAGCGGGAGGCTACGAGCAGTACTTC.

The rearrangement links TRBV4-1 to TRBJ2-5, with 8 bases identical to TRBD2. Germline values: CDR1 MGHRA, CDR2 YSYEKL. This CDR3 has 17 residues. The V and J ends lost 4 bases and 0 bases, in that order; junction bases with no gene match: 10. CDR3 in amino acids: CASSPKLAASYQETQYF. CDR3 in DNA: TGCGCCAGCAGCCCAAAACTAGCGGCATCGTACCAAGAGACCCAGTACTTC.

The chain has TRBV5-6 and TRBJ1-2; D is perhaps TRBD1 (6 bases). V gave up 2 bases and J gave up 8 bases, with 13 bases separating them. The CDR3 loop spans 13 amino acids. Germline V gives CDR1 SGHDT, CDR2 YYEEEE. The CDR3 is CASSFTGLVGYTF. The DNA for the CDR3 is TGTGCCAGCAGCTTCACAGGGCTTGTGGGCTACACCTTC.

J is TRBJ2-3 and V is TRBV3-1 (or the pseudogene TRBV3-2); maybe TRBD2 (5 bases). Germline-derived CDR1 and CDR2 are LGHDT and YNNKEL (reference sequence). The CDR3 totals 15 residues. V gave up 1 base and J gave up 3 bases, with 11 bases separating them. The CDR3 sequence is CASSQGGASTDTQYF. The DNA for the CDR3 is TGTGCCAGCAGCCAAGGGGGAGCCTCTACAGATACGCAGTATTTT.

The rearrangement uses TRBV14 and TRBJ2-5, with 8 bases lining up with TRBD1. The V and J ends lost 0 bases and 5 bases, in that order; junction bases with no gene match: 2. Germline CDR1 SGHDN, CDR2 FVKESK. CDR3 length: 14 residues. The CDR3 reads CASSQDRGPETQYF. CDR3 in DNA: TGTGCCAGCAGCCAAGACAGGGGGCCGGAGACCCAGTACTTC.

The CDR3 protein is CATRGVGRDSPLHF. CDR3 nucleotides: TGTGCCACACGGGGGGTTGGTCGGGATTCACCCCTCCACTTT. V gene TRBV7-2 combines with J gene TRBJ1-6, with TRBD1 as a possible D gene (5 bases). In germline, CDR1 is SGHTA, CDR2 FQGNSA. The CDR3 is 14 residues long. The V end lost 10 bases, the J end lost 8 bases, and 18 bases lay between the germline ends.

V usage is TRBV19 and J usage is TRBJ1-4, with TRBD1 matching over 9 bases. The J segment lost 8 bases and the V segment lost 6 bases, leaving 4 bases of the junction unmatched. From germline, CDR1 is LNHDA and CDR2 SQIVND (reference sequence). The CDR3 runs 13 residues. In DNA form, the CDR3 reads TGTGCCAGTAGCGGGACAGGGTTGGAAAAACTGTTTTTT. Amino acid sequence: CASSGTGLEKLFF.

This CDR3 reads CASSLAGTPKREQFF. DNA of the CDR3: TGTGCCAGCAGCTTAGCCGGGACTCCAAAACGGGAGCAGTTCTTC. V gene TRBV11-1 combines with J gene TRBJ2-1; D may be TRBD2 (6 bases). The germline gives CDR1 SGHAT, CDR2 FQDESV (reference sequence). The germline V and J ends were trimmed by 0 bases and 10 bases, with 16 bases remaining between them. This CDR3 has 15 residues. Drawing the rest from reference TRBV11-1 and TRBJ2-1, the complete variable domain is EAEVAQSPRYKITEKSQAVAFWCDPISGHATLYWYRQILGQGPELLVQFQDESVVDDSQLPKDRFSAERLKGVDSTLKIQPAELGDSAMYLCASSLAGTPKREQFFGPGTRLTVL.

The V gene is TRBV6-2 or TRBV6-3, the J gene TRBJ2-7; 13 nucleotides agree with TRBD2. The J segment lost 2 bases and the V segment lost 4 bases, leaving 2 bases of the junction unmatched. CDR3 length: 15 residues. Germline CDR1 MNHEY, CDR2 SVGEGT. The CDR3 nucleotides read TGTGCCAGCAGTTCGACTAGCGGGAGGACCTACGAGCAGTACTTC. This translates into CASSSTSGRTYEQYF.

The chain joins TRBV15 to TRBJ2-7; D might be TRBD2 (5 bases). From germline, CDR1 is LNHNV and CDR2 YYDKDF (reference sequence). This CDR3 comprises 14 residues. Deletions cut 4 bases from V and 1 base from J, with 11 bases between. The CDR3 region is CATSIGGLSYEQYF. CDR3 nucleotides: TGTGCCACCAGCATTGGAGGACTTTCCTACGAGCAGTACTTC.